This T cell receptor beta chain was observed in a study of cytomegalovirus exposure and HLA in healthy donors. Notes on the study in general: Segments of the TCR beta V type were, in most cases, productive about 87% or about 30% of the time in an earlier analysis.

Healthy donors of bone marrow made up the group. Of note for this clone: Its antigen is as yet unknown.

Germline CDR1 LNHDA, CDR2 SQIVND (reference sequence). The ends lost 3 bases at V and 4 bases at J; junction bases unmatched: 5. The CDR3 is made up of 15 amino acids. This PCR relied on a set of 60 Vbeta primers and 13 Jbeta primers. Measured with immunoSEQ multiplex PCR; TCRdb has only the in-frame clones, and not every one. Of a few hundred thousand clones listed, over 90% are singletons. This chain joins TRBV19 and TRBJ2-5, with 10 positions matching TRBD1. The sample consisted of PBMCs. The sequence derives from a girl aged 2-15 years in good health and CMV-seronegative. CDR3 bases: TGTGCCAGTAGTATGAGGGACAGGGGTGGAGAGACCCAGTACTTC. Translation gives CASSMRDRGGETQYF.